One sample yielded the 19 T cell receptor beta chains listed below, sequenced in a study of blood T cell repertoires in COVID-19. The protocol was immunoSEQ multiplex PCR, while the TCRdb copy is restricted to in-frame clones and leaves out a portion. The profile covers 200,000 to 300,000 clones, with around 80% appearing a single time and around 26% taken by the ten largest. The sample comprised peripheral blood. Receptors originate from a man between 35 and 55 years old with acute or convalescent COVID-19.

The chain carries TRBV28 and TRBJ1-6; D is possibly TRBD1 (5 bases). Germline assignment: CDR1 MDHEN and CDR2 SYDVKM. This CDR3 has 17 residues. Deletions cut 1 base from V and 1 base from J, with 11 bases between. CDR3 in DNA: TGTGCCAGCAGTTTATCGGGGGTTGGGTCCTATAATTCACCCCTCCACTTT. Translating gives CASSLSGVGSYNSPLHF.

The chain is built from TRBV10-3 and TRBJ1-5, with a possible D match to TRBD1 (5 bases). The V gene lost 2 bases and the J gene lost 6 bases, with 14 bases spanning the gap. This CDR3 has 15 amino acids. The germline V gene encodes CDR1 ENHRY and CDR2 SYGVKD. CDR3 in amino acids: CAISEREDKAQPQHF. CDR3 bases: TGTGCCATCAGTGAGCGGGAGGACAAGGCTCAGCCCCAGCATTTT.

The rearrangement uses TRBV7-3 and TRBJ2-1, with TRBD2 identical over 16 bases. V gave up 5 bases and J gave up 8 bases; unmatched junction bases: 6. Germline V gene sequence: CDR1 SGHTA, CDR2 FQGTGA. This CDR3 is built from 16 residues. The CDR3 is CASSRGTSGRAHEQFF. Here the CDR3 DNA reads TGTGCCAGCAGCCGCGGGACTAGCGGGAGGGCTCATGAGCAGTTCTTC.

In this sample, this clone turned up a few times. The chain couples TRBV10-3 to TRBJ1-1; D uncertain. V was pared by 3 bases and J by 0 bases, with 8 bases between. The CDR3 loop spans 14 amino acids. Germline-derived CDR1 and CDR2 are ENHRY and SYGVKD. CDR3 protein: CAISDVAMNTEAFF. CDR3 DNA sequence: TGTGCCATCAGTGACGTTGCTATGAACACTGAAGCTTTCTTT.

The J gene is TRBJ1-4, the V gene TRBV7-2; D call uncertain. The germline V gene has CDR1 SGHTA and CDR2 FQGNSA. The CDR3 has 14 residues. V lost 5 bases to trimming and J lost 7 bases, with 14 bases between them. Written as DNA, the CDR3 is TGTGCCAGCAGCCCCGGGAGCGCAGCTGAAAAACTGTTTTTT. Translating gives CASSPGSAAEKLFF.

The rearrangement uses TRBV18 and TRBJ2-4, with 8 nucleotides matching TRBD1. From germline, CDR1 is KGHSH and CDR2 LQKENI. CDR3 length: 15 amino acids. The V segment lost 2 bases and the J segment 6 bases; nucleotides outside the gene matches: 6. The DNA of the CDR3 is TGTGCCAGCTCACCAAATAGGCAGGGGGCAAACATTCAGTACTTC. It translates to CASSPNRQGANIQYF.

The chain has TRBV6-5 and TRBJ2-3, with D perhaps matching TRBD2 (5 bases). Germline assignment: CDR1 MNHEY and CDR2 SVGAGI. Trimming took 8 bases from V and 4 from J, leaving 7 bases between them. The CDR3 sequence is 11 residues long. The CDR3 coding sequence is TGTGCCAGCCAGGAGGCAGATACGCAGTATTTT. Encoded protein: CASQEADTQYF.

The CDR3 nucleotides are TGTGCCAGCAGCTTGGGATACGGTTCTAACTATGGCTACACCTTC. Amino acids: CASSLGYGSNYGYTF. This rearrangement joins TRBV5-5 to TRBJ1-2, with unresolved D. This CDR3 has 15 residues. Germline CDR1 is SGHKS and CDR2 is YYEKEE (reference sequence). V was cut by 0 bases and J by 0 bases, with 9 bases left in between.

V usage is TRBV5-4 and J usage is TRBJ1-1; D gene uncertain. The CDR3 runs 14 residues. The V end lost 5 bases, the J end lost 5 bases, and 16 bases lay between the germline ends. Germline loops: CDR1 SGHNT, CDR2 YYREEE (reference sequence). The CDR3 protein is CASSSGGFRTEAFF. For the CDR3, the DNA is TGTGCCAGCAGTTCGGGAGGTTTTCGGACTGAAGCTTTCTTT.

CDR3 protein: CASSQAVNYGYTF. CDR3 nucleotides: TGTGCCAGCAGCCAAGCTGTTAACTATGGCTACACCTTC. The V gene is TRBV3-1 (or the pseudogene TRBV3-2), the J gene TRBJ1-2; D is unclear. Deletions cut 1 base from V and 1 base from J, with 4 bases between. The CDR3 runs 13 residues. Germline V CDR1 and CDR2: LGHDT, YNNKEL (reference sequence).

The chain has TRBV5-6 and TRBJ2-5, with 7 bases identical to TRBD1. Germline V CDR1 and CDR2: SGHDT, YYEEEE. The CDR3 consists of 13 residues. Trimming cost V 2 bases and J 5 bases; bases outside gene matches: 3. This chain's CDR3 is CASSFDRDETQYF. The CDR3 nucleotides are TGTGCCAGCAGCTTCGACAGGGACGAGACCCAGTACTTC.

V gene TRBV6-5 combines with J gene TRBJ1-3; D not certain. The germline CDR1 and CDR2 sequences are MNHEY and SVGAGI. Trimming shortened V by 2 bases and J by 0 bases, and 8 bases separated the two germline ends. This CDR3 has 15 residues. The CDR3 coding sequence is TGTGCCAGCAGTTACGCCTTGAGCTCTGGAAACACCATATATTTT. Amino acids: CASSYALSSGNTIYF.

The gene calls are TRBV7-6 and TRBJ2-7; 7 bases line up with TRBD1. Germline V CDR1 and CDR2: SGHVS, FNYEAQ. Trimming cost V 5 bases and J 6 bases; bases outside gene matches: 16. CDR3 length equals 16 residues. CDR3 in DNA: TGTGCCAGCAGCGTTGAGGGGGCGGCAATCGGCGGCGAGCAGTACTTC. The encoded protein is CASSVEGAAIGGEQYF.

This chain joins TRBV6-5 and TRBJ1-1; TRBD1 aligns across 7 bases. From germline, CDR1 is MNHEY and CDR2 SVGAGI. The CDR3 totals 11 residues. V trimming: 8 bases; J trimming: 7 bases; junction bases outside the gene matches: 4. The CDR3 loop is CASLRTGEAFF. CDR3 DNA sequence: TGTGCCAGCCTTAGGACAGGTGAAGCTTTCTTT.

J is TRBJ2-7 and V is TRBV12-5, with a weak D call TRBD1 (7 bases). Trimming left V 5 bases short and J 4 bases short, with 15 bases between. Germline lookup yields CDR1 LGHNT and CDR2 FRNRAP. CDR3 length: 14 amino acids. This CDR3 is CASGPGGIGYEQYF. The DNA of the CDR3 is TGTGCTAGTGGTCCAGGGGGGATTGGGTACGAGCAGTACTTC.

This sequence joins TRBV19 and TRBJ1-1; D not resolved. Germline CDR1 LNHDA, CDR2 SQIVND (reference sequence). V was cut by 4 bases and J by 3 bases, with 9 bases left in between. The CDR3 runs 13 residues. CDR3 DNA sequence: TGTGCCAGTAGTAGGGAGAGGGACACTGAAGCTTTCTTT. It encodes CASSRERDTEAFF.

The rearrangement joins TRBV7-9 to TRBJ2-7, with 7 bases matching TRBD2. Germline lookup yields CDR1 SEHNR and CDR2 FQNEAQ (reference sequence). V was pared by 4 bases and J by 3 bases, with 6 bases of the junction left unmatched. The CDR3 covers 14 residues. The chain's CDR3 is CASSSLLASYEQYF. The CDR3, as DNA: TGTGCCAGCAGCTCCCTACTAGCGAGCTACGAGCAGTACTTC. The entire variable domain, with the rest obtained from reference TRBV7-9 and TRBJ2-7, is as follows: DTGVSQNPRHKITKRGQNVTFRCDPISEHNRLYWYRQTLGQGPEFLTYFQNEAQLEKSRLLSDRFSAERPKGSFSTLEIQRTEQGDSAMYLCASSSLLASYEQYFGPGTRLTVT.

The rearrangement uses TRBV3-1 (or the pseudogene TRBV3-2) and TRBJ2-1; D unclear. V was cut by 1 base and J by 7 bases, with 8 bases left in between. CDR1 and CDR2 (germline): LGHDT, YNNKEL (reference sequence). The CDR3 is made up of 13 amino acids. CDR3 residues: CASSQVRENEQFF. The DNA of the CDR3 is TGTGCCAGCAGCCAAGTTAGAGAAAATGAGCAGTTCTTC.

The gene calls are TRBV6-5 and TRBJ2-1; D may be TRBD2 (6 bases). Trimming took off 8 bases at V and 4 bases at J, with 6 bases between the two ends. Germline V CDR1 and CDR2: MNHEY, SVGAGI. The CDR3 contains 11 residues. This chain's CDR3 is CASGGYNEQFF. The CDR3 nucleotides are TGTGCCAGCGGGGGGTACAATGAGCAGTTCTTC.